This T cell receptor beta chain was sequenced during a study of T cells after somatic rescue of genetic block. Method: immunoSEQ multiplex PCR; TCRdb's copy keeps in-frame clones and lacks some. The table lists about 88,000 clones, over 80% of them singletons, with roughly 1.7% in the top ten. Germline V gene sequence: CDR1 SGHTA, CDR2 FQGNSA. CDR3 size: 15 residues. V lost 3 bases and J lost 2, with 12 bases in between. The TCR comes from a woman younger than 30. What was sequenced was peripheral blood mononuclear cells (PBMCs). The gene calls are TRBV7-2 and TRBJ2-3; TRBD1 is a possible D gene (6 bases). The CDR3 loop is CASSFDRTNTDTQYF. The DNA for the CDR3 is TGTGCCAGCAGCTTTGACAGGACAAACACAGATACGCAGTATTTT.